The 20 T cell receptor beta chains below come from one sample, sequenced in a study of OX40 agonist ivuxolimab in advanced cancers. TCRdb keeps only in-frame clones here, not all; method: immunoSEQ multiplex PCR. Of about 70,000 clones listed, about 91% are singletons. The source was CD4+ or CD8+ T cells sorted from blood, collected in a trial of the OX40 agonist ivuxolimab. Receptors were obtained from an adult with an advanced solid tumor such as melanoma, head and neck, liver or kidney cancer.

This clone appeared a single time. The chain uses TRBV5-4 and TRBJ2-4, with D possibly being TRBD1 (6 bases). The CDR3 consists of 14 residues. Germline CDR1 reads SGHNT; CDR2 reads YYREEE (reference sequence). Trimming shortened V by 4 bases and J by 4 bases, and 12 bases separated the two germline ends. The CDR3 nucleotides read TGTGCCAGCAGCCCGGACAGCACTAAAAACATTCAGTACTTC. This codes for CASSPDSTKNIQYF.

This clone was observed a few times. V usage is TRBV5-4 and J usage is TRBJ1-1; D is ambiguous. Trimming cost V 1 base and J 3 bases, with 16 bases left between them. This CDR3 has 16 amino acids. The V gene's germline CDR1 is SGHNT and CDR2 YYREEE (reference sequence). DNA for the CDR3: TGTGCCAGCAGCTTGAGGGCAGCGGTTCCGTACACTGAAGCTTTCTTT. This gives the protein CASSLRAAVPYTEAFF.

V gene TRBV28 combines with J gene TRBJ1-1; D unresolved. There are 11 residues in the CDR3. Germline V gene lookup returns CDR1 MDHEN and CDR2 SYDVKM. Trimming left V 11 bases short and J 0 bases short, with 7 bases between. The CDR3 sequence is CACRLNTEAFF. The CDR3 bases are TGTGCCTGTAGGTTGAACACTGAAGCTTTCTTT.

The genes are TRBV5-6 and TRBJ1-2; a possible D gene is TRBD1 (5 bases). Germline-derived CDR1 and CDR2 are SGHDT and YYEEEE. The CDR3 spans 15 residues. Trimming shortened V by 4 bases and J by 8 bases, and 21 bases separated the two germline ends. In DNA, the CDR3 is TGTGCCAGCAGCGCTGTGAGGGTAGGGGTGAGCGGCTACACCTTC. Protein: CASSAVRVGVSGYTF.

As DNA, the CDR3 is TGTGCCACCAGCAGTTCTGGGGCCAACGTCCTGACTTTC. Encoded protein: CATSSSGANVLTF. The chain uses TRBV15 and TRBJ2-6; no reliable D call. CDR3 length: 13 amino acids. Germline loops: CDR1 LNHNV, CDR2 YYDKDF (reference sequence). Trimming removed 3 bases at V and 1 base at J, with 1 base between.

This chain joins TRBV6-6 and TRBJ1-1; 8 bases map to TRBD1. Per germline, CDR1 MNHNY and CDR2 SVGAGI (reference sequence). V shed 5 bases and J 7 bases; nucleotides not matched to a gene: 3. The CDR3 is 12 amino acids. The CDR3 here is CASSTRGLEAFF. CDR3 bases: TGTGCCAGCAGTACCAGGGGGCTTGAAGCTTTCTTT.

CDR3: CASSLIGGSGTGELFF. The CDR3 bases are TGCGCCAGCAGCTTGATTGGAGGGTCGGGCACCGGGGAGCTGTTTTTT. The chain is built from TRBV5-1 and TRBJ2-2; tentative D call: TRBD2 (6 bases). Trimming took off 1 base at V and 4 bases at J, with 14 bases between the two ends. The CDR3 is 16 residues long. Germline loops: CDR1 SGHRS, CDR2 YFSETQ.

The CDR3 sequence: CASSDRAGSNTEAFF. CDR3 coding DNA: TGTGCCAGTTCAGACAGGGCGGGTTCAAACACTGAAGCTTTCTTT. This chain connects TRBV19 to TRBJ1-1; 7 positions agree with TRBD1. J was trimmed by 2 bases and V by 8 bases; bases with no gene match: 11. From germline, CDR1 is LNHDA and CDR2 SQIVND (reference sequence). This CDR3 spans 15 amino acids.

This clone was detected only once. The J gene is TRBJ2-7, the V gene TRBV4-3; 8 bases are shared with TRBD2. V lost 0 bases, J lost 6 bases, and 7 bases stayed unmatched. The CDR3 totals 15 residues. Germline assignment: CDR1 LGHNA and CDR2 YSLEER. The CDR3 nucleotides read TGCGCCAGCAGCCAAGAGGCGGGAGGAGTGTTCGAGCAGTACTTC. This codes for CASSQEAGGVFEQYF.

The V and J genes are TRBV11-2 and TRBJ1-1; D may be TRBD1 (6 bases). The CDR3 has 15 amino acids. The germline V and J ends were trimmed by 4 bases and 2 bases, with 14 bases remaining between them. Germline values: CDR1 SGHAT, CDR2 FQNNGV. CDR3 region: CASSSPRGPNTEAFF. CDR3 coding DNA: TGTGCCAGCAGCTCCCCGCGGGGGCCTAACACTGAAGCTTTCTTT.

CDR3: CASSPATGQSSTDTQYF. The CDR3 coding sequence is TGTGCCAGCAGCCCGGCGACGGGACAGTCAAGCACAGATACGCAGTATTTT. The chain carries TRBV5-4 and TRBJ2-3; 7 bases match TRBD1. This CDR3 has 17 residues. Trimming removed 4 bases from V and 0 bases from J; junction bases left unmatched: 11. The V gene's germline CDR1 is SGHNT and CDR2 YYREEE (reference sequence).

The gene calls are TRBV18 and TRBJ1-4; no definite D call. V was clipped by 6 bases and J by 6 bases, with 20 bases between them. The CDR3 spans 16 residues. Per the germline V gene, CDR1 is KGHSH and CDR2 is LQKENI. CDR3 region: CASSRYLPNADEKLFF. In DNA form, the CDR3 reads TGTGCCAGCTCTCGCTACCTGCCTAATGCGGATGAAAAACTGTTTTTT.

The rearrangement joins TRBV11-2 to TRBJ2-3; a possible D gene is TRBD2 (6 bases). Germline CDR1 and CDR2: SGHAT and FQNNGV. The CDR3 runs to 16 residues. V lost 7 bases and J 4 bases, leaving 21 bases between the germline ends. The CDR3: CASTLRGFRDSDTQYF. In DNA form, the CDR3 reads TGTGCCAGCACCCTACGGGGTTTTCGGGACTCAGATACGCAGTATTTT.

This rearrangement joins TRBV6-5 to TRBJ2-7, with D possibly called TRBD1 or TRBD2 (5 bases each). The V end was cut by 1 base, the J end by 5 bases, with 12 bases between. The CDR3 is 14 residues long. In germline, CDR1 is MNHEY, CDR2 SVGAGI. This CDR3 reads CASSYLGVLNEQYF. Written as DNA, the CDR3 is TGTGCCAGCAGTTACTTGGGGGTTCTAAACGAGCAGTACTTC.

This sequence joins TRBV6-5 and TRBJ2-5, with D maybe TRBD2 (5 bases). Between the trimmed V and J ends, which lost 6 bases and 2 bases, there was a span of 13 bases. The CDR3 spans 14 residues. From germline, CDR1 is MNHEY and CDR2 SVGAGI. The CDR3 protein is CASSRTRFQETQYF. CDR3 sequence (DNA): TGTGCCAGCAGCCGAACTAGATTTCAAGAGACCCAGTACTTC.

J is TRBJ2-5 and V is TRBV27, with a tentative D call TRBD2 (6 bases). CDR3 length equals 14 residues. The germline gives CDR1 MNHEY, CDR2 SMNVEV (reference sequence). The V gene lost 5 bases and the J gene lost 5 bases, with 15 bases spanning the gap. The CDR3 DNA reads as TGTGCCAGCAGTGTCTACGGGGGAACGGAGACCCAGTACTTC. Translated, it gives CASSVYGGTETQYF.

The chain combines TRBV5-1 with TRBJ1-4; D unresolved. In germline, CDR1 is SGHRS, CDR2 YFSETQ. CDR3 length equals 14 residues. V lost 2 bases and J 5 bases, leaving 10 bases between the germline ends. The CDR3 loop reads CASSFAAPNEKLFF. The CDR3 coding sequence is TGCGCCAGCAGCTTCGCAGCACCGAATGAAAAACTGTTTTTT.

This chain's CDR3 is CASSYQGHYGYTF. For the CDR3, the DNA is TGTGCCAGCAGCTACCAGGGGCACTATGGCTACACCTTC. The chain carries TRBV5-5 and TRBJ1-2; D perhaps matches TRBD1 (6 bases). V lost 3 bases, J lost 3 bases, and 9 bases lay in between. There are 13 residues in the CDR3. Germline assignment: CDR1 SGHKS and CDR2 YYEKEE (reference sequence).

The CDR3 bases are TGTGCCAGCAGCTTAGCTCCGGGGGGTCCCTACGAGCAGTACTTC. Translated, it gives CASSLAPGGPYEQYF. The rearrangement links TRBV7-2 to TRBJ2-7; 7 nucleotides agree with TRBD2. Trimming at V came to 0 bases and at J to 2 bases, leaving 4 bases not matched to a gene. Germline lookup yields CDR1 SGHTA and CDR2 FQGNSA. The CDR3 length is 15 residues. The whole variable domain, filled in from reference TRBV7-2 and TRBJ2-7, reads GAGVSQSPSNKVTEKGKDVELRCDPISGHTALYWYRQSLGQGLEFLIYFQGNSAPDKSGLPSDRFSAERTGGSVSTLTIQRTQQEDSAVYLCASSLAPGGPYEQYFGPGTRLTVT.

This clone has just one count. V and J are TRBV16 and TRBJ2-1, with D possibly being TRBD2 (5 bases). The CDR3 has 14 residues. Trimming removed 2 bases from V and 5 bases from J, with 10 bases in between. Per the germline V gene, CDR1 is KGHSY and CDR2 is FQNENV. Here the CDR3 DNA reads TGTGCCAGCAGCCAACAGAGCGGAAACAATGAGCAGTTCTTC. This gives the protein CASSQQSGNNEQFF.